The entry that follows covers one T cell receptor (beta chain) sequence. The antigen is unknown. Germline V lookup: CDR1 KGHDR, CDR2 SFDVKD. The CDR3 runs to 15 residues. V dropped 7 bases and J dropped 1 base, with 10 bases sitting between them. These data are taken from a study of T cell responses to AZD1222 COVID-19 vaccine. Method: immunoSEQ multiplex PCR; TCRdb's copy keeps in-frame clones and lacks some. This repertoire shows tens of thousands of clones, around 92% found once; its top ten account for 6.5% to 9%. Study results and caveats: Distributed over spike, vaccine-associated CD4 TCRs predominated at 160-218 and 743-854. Seropositive AZD1222 recipients at baseline numbered only five or six.

The sequence was obtained from an adult who received the AZD1222 COVID-19 vaccine. Sequencing was performed on peripheral blood, taken 28 days after the second AZD1222 dose. The chain links TRBV24-1 to TRBJ2-6; a weak D match, TRBD2 (6 bases). The CDR3 here is CATSGTVSGANVLTF. In DNA form, the CDR3 reads TGTGCCACCAGCGGGACTGTTTCTGGGGCCAACGTCCTGACTTTC.